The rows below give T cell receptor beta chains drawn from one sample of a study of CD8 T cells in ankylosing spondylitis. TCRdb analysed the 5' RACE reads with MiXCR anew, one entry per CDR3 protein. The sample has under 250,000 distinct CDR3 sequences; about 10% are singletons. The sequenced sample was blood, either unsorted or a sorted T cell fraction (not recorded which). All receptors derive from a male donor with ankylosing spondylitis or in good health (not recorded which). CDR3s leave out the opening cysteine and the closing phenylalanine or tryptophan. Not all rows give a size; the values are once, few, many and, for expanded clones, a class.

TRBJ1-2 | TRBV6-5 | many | ASSYSRNNYGYT
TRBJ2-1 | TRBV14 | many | ASSQGLAGGNRYNEQF
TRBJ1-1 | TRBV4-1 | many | ASSTAGTAMNTEAF
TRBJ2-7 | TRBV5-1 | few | ASSSGTASYEQY
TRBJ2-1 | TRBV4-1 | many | ASSQDGTGRDNEQF
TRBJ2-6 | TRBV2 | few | AIRDSNWGSGANVLT
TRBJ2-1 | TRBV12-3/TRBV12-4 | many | ASKGSSANNEQF
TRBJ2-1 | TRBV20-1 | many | SARGMGGLGNEQF
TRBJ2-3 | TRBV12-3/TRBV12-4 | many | ASTYRSTDTQY
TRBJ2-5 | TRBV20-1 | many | SLNTGQETQY
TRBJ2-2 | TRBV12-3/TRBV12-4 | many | ASSIPGHLTGELF
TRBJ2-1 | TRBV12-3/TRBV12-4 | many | ASSGGPIEQF
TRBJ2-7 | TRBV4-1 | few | ASSQERDTTYEQY
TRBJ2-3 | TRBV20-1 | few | SARGGTTDTQY
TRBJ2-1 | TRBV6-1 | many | ALGAGGPGSYNEQF
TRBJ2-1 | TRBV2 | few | ASSESRALDARR
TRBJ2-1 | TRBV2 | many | ASSDMNEQF
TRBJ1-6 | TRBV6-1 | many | ASSPRTASLNSPLH
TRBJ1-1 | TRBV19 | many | ASSIDSSGGTEAF
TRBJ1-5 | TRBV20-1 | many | SAPGPSAQH
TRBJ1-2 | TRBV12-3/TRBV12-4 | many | ASSYRQGTNYGYT
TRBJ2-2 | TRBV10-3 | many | AIIISGFLVSGELF
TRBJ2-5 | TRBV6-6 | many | ASRVGVQETQY
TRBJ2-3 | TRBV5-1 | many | ASSSGTGLTDTQY
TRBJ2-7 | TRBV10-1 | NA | VSSEYGAYEQY
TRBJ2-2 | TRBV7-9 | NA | ASSPDALNAGELF
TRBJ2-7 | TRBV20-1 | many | SAREGREYEQY
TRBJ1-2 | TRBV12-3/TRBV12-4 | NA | ASSFWQGRGTNYGYT
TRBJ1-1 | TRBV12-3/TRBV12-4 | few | ASSFEESEAF
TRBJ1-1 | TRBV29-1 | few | SVGGSGGTSRSNTEAF
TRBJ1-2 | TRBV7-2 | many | ASSLFLGTGENYGYT
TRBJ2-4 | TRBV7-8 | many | ASSPKPRQTAKNIQY
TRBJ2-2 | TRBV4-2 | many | ASSPRSSNTGELF
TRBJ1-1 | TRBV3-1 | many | ASSLQGRYTEAF
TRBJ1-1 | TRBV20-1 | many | SARDKGESEAF
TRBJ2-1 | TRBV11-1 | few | ASSPNQGGTGNEQF
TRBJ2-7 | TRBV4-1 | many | ASSQDQEGTTYEQY
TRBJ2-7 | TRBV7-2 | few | ASSFASSSYEQY
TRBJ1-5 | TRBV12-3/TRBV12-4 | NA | ASRYGTGRIQPQH
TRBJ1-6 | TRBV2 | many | ASSEFHGANNSPLH
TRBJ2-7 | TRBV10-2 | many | ASSTGSEQY
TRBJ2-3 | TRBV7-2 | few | ASSLGAGGPTDTQY
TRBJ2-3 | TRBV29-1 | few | SVGNTDTQY
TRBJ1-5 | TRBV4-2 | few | ASSQESGRGPQH
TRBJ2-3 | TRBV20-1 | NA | SAREGYTQY
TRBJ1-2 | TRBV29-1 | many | SVRGGGGYT
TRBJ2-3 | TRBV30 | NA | AWSLGDTQY
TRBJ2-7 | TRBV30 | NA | AWSLGTDEQY
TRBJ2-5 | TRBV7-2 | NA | ASSEQGQETQY
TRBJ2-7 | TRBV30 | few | AWSTRTGPPQY
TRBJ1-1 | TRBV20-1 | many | SAHRASGAITEAF
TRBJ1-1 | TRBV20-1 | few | SARDYRVANTEAF
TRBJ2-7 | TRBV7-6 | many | ASSLTGSNSYEQY
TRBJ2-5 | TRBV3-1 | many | ASSPGLAGRKETQY
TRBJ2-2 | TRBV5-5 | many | ASTLNPPGNTGELF